This record concerns one TCR beta chain sequence. CDR1 is SQVTM and CDR2 is ANQGSEA in the germline V gene. This CDR3 is built from 14 residues. Losses at the gene ends were 6 bases for V and 8 bases for J; bases not matched to a gene: 13. Authors' processing steps: The assay estimated nucleated cells by amplifying reference gene primers. Profiled with immunoSEQ multiplex PCR; TCRdb holds only in-frame clones, not every one. D and trimming were read from the DNA, whereas the V and J calls and clone size are those reported in that table. There are 140,000 to 150,000 clones in the sample; roughly 79% occur only once, and about 7.5% lies in the top ten. The data derive from a study of blood T cell repertoires in COVID-19. The overall study: COVID-19 samples from acute and convalescent phases originated in the United States, Italy and Spain. T cells, B-cell-depleted T cells, or PBMCs supplied cDNA or gDNA.

The J gene is TRBJ1-2, the V gene TRBV29-1; 9 bases align to TRBD1. Sequencing was carried out using peripheral blood. The clonotype was recovered from a human donor in a cohort sampled during active COVID-19. The CDR3 DNA reads TGCAGCGTCCCTCTGGGGACAGGGAGGAAGGGCTACACCTTC. The encoded protein is CSVPLGTGRKGYTF.